This paragraph reports one TCR beta chain. This CDR3 has 14 residues. The germline V gene has CDR1 WSHSY and CDR2 SAAADI. Trimming removed 4 bases from V and 8 bases from J; junction bases left unmatched: 7. While infection was still active, Seattle patients were enrolled and then followed longitudinally. The entry originates in a study of blood T cell repertoires in COVID-19. The data were produced by immunoSEQ multiplex PCR, yet TCRdb's version contains in-frame clones alone and is incomplete. The data contain roughly 220,000 clones, 86% of them singletons. The chain links TRBV10-2 to TRBJ1-4; 7 positions match TRBD1. This clonotype was obtained from a woman between 45 and 60 years old with COVID-19, enrolled during active disease. What was sequenced was peripheral blood. The CDR3: CASSAGGGEEKLFF. CDR3 DNA: TGCGCCAGCAGTGCAGGGGGTGGGGAAGAAAAACTGTTTTTT.